This entry concerns a single TCR beta chain. There are a few counts of this clonotype. It lacks a known antigen. No base quality values were provided; no much bigger clone lies one nucleotide off. The study was a case-control design nested within a healthcare worker cohort in London, UK, with weekly nasopharyngeal swab PCR tests and blood sampling. Healthcare workers were enrolled in the week of the UK lockdown, from 23 to 31 March 2020, and were followed every week for up to about 16 weeks. This specimen belongs to a study of early T cells in non-severe SARS-CoV-2 infection (dated by TCRdb to about 2021). Describing the broader study: Because TCR sequencing was done on bulk RNA from unsorted whole blood, the alpha and beta chains could not be paired.

Study-wide conclusions, independent of this receptor: Matching against VDJdb was skewed toward anti-spike CD8 responses, likely underestimated virus-specific expansions, and missed private and CD4 specificities.

Preparation of the library involved 5' RACE. The run used a NextSeq 500. Unique molecular identifiers were attached to individual cDNA molecules in the TCR library protocol so that sequencing error and PCR bias could be corrected. TCR alpha and beta chains were both sequenced, and the abundances of alpha and beta sequences in each sample were closely correlated with each other. The study's processing was this. Decombinator V4 was used to perform V gene, J gene and CDR3 annotation of TCR sequences. Expanded TCRs were defined as changing significantly between any two time points under a Poisson model with p below 0.0001. Abundances of TCRs were expressed as counts per million after normalisation to the total number of TCRs sequenced in each sample. VDJdb, accessed 1 November 2021, was searched for CMV, EBV and SARS-CoV-2 annotated TCRs, with TCRs annotated for multiple antigens excluded. TCRdb reprocessing: public reads trimmed at Q25 with fastp, clones called with MiXCR, in-frame beta chains kept. Under each unique CDR3 protein, matching rows form one entry showing the most common genes and DNA. TCRdb's processing, not the authors' own work, is the source of the V and J calls. The table for this sample lists 45,000 to 65,000 distinct CDR3 sequences; about 9.1% of them were counted only once. The ten largest clones capture 4.2% of the sample.

The sequence came from an adult who was a healthcare worker with PCR-confirmed SARS-CoV-2 infection or an uninfected control (not recorded which). The sample taken for sequencing was whole blood.

The DNA reads as follows: TGTGCCAGCTCACCCGGAAGTCCCTACGAGCAGTACTTC. The resulting protein is CASSPGSPYEQYF. The sequence links TRBV18 to TRBJ2-7, with the D gene not confidently named. CDR1 KGHSH and CDR2 LQKENI were looked up in the germline V gene. Between the V and J ends, shortened by 3 bases and 2 bases respectively, the junction contains 8 bases. Spanning cysteine to phenylalanine, the CDR3 consists of 13 amino acids. This entry keeps only the CDR3 DNA: 39 bases, framed from base 1. This CDR3, with the reference TRBV18 and TRBJ2-7 proteins standing in past its ends, gives the full variable domain NAGVMQNPRHLVRRRGQEARLRCSPMKGHSHVYWYRQLPEEGLKFMVYLQKENIIDESGMPKERFSAEFPKEGPSILRIQQVVRGDSAAYFCASSPGSPYEQYFGPGTRLTVT.